These T cell receptor beta chains were read from a single sample in a study of radiotherapy plus CTLA-4 blockade in lung cancer. Sequencing was performed with immunoSEQ multiplex PCR; in TCRdb, only in-frame clones are kept and a portion is missing. Of almost 55,000 clones in the sample, 65% to 80% are singletons; the top ten hold 2.5% to 3.5%. Specimen: peripheral blood, collected from a patient treated with radiotherapy plus ipilimumab. Receptors were obtained from a human donor with non-small cell lung cancer who had a partial response to radiotherapy plus ipilimumab. Both conserved end residues are part of each CDR3. The D gene is left open where the match is weak. Expanded clones are given a class, and other clones once, few, many or no size at all.

>-|TRBJ1-6|TRBV4-3|TRBD1
TGCGCCAGCAGCCAAGCAATTGGGACAGGGGGGATTTCACCCCTCCACTTT
CASSQAIGTGGISPLHF
>-|TRBJ1-2|TRBV6-1|-
TGTGCCAGCAGTGTCGGGGGGCTAGAGACTTACTATGGCTACACCTTC
CASSVGGLETYYGYTF
>-|TRBJ1-4|TRBV2|-
TGTGCCAGCAGAGGACAGCGGCTGGCTAATGAAAAACTGTTTTTT
CASRGQRLANEKLFF
>-|TRBJ1-6|TRBV19|-
TGTGCCAGTAGTAGCGGCAGTTTGAATTCACCCCTCCACTTT
CASSSGSLNSPLHF
>-|TRBJ2-3|TRBV29-1|TRBD2
TGCAGGACGGGGGGGGGAAACACAGATACGCAGTATTTT
CRTGGGNTDTQYF
>-|TRBJ1-4|TRBV6-5|-
TGTGCCAGCACTCAACAGGGTAATGAAAAACTGTTTTTT
CASTQQGNEKLFF
>-|TRBJ1-6|TRBV7-2|TRBD1
TGTGCCAGCAGCCTAGGACAGGGTTGGTCACCCCTCCACTTT
CASSLGQGWSPLHF
>few|TRBJ2-5|TRBV6-1|TRBD1
TGTGCCAGCAGTGAAGCGCTTCCCGGACAGGGGGCGTGGGGTAGGAAAGAGACCCAGTACTTC
CASSEALPGQGAWGRKETQYF
>once|TRBJ2-2|TRBV15|TRBD2
TGTGCCACCAGCAGAGATAGGCCGGGACTAGCGAACACCGGGGAGCTGTTTTTT
CATSRDRPGLANTGELFF
>-|TRBJ2-5|TRBV9|-
TGTGCCAGCAGCGGGGGGCTGAGGGGGGAGACCCAGTACTTC
CASSGGLRGETQYF
>-|TRBJ2-7|TRBV4-2|-
TGTGCCAGCAGCCAAGATAGAGCTAACTCCTACGAGCAGTACTTC
CASSQDRANSYEQYF
>-|TRBJ1-2|TRBV5-1|-
TGCGCCAGCAGCTTGCGAGTATCTCCAGGAAACTATGGCTACACCTTC
CASSLRVSPGNYGYTF
>-|TRBJ2-5|TRBV7-9|-
TGTGCCAGCACCCCAGGACACGGACAATTAGGTCAAGAGACCCAGTACTTC
CASTPGHGQLGQETQYF
>-|TRBJ1-5|TRBV4-2|TRBD1
TGTGCCAGCAGCCAAGTCTCAGGGGGGAGTTGGGGCAATCAGCCCCAGCATTTT
CASSQVSGGSWGNQPQHF
>-|TRBJ2-6|TRBV4-1|-
TGCGCCAGCAGCCAAGACCGGGGAGGCGCTGGGGCCAACGTCCTGACTTTC
CASSQDRGGAGANVLTF
>-|TRBJ2-2|TRBV10-1|-
TGCGCCAGCAGTGCGGAGGGCTCCGGGGAGCTGTTTTTT
CASSAEGSGELFF
>-|TRBJ2-1|TRBV6-5|TRBD2
TGTGCCAGCAGTTCGATAGCGGGGGGGGGCAATGAGCAGTTCTTC
CASSSIAGGGNEQFF
>-|TRBJ2-3|TRBV6-5|-
TGTGCCAGCAGTTACGGACGGACTTCTGCGGGTGATACGCAGTATTTT
CASSYGRTSAGDTQYF
>few|TRBJ2-7|TRBV2|TRBD1
TGTGCCAGCCAACTTAGACAGGGTCGAATCTACGAGCAGTACTTC
CASQLRQGRIYEQYF
>-|TRBJ1-4|TRBV2|TRBD1
TGTGCCAGCAAGCCGACAGGGAGTAATGAAAAACTGTTTTTT
CASKPTGSNEKLFF
>-|TRBJ1-2|TRBV2|-
TGTGCCAGCAGCAGACTCTATGGCTACACCTTC
CASSRLYGYTF
>-|TRBJ2-2|TRBV5-1|-
TGCGCCAGCAGCTTGGGGGGGACTTCGAACACCGGGGAGCTGTTTTTT
CASSLGGTSNTGELFF
>once|TRBJ2-7|TRBV7-3|TRBD1
TGTGCCAGCAGCCTCGGGACAGGGGATGACGAGCAGTACTTC
CASSLGTGDDEQYF
>-|TRBJ2-3|TRBV7-3|TRBD2
TGTGCCAGCAGCTTAACCGGGGGGGGGAATACGCAGTATTTT
CASSLTGGGNTQYF
>-|TRBJ2-5|TRBV15|TRBD1
TGTGCCACCAGACGACAGGGAAGGGAGACCCAGTACTTC
CATRRQGRETQYF
>-|TRBJ2-7|TRBV19|-
TGTGCCAGTAGTATCCTCGGACAGACCTACGAGCAGTACTTC
CASSILGQTYEQYF
>-|TRBJ1-1|TRBV6-5|TRBD1
TGTGCCAGCAGTCTAACGGGACAGTTGAACACTGAAGCTTTCTTT
CASSLTGQLNTEAFF
>-|TRBJ1-1|TRBV11-3|-
TGTGCCAGCAGCTCCCAGGGCCTGAACACTGAAGCTTTCTTT
CASSSQGLNTEAFF
>few|TRBJ1-6|TRBV19|-
TGTGCCAGTAGTATCATGGGACAAAATTCACCCCTCCACTTT
CASSIMGQNSPLHF
>few|TRBJ2-2|TRBV19|-
TGTGCCAGTAGTATGTTTCTAGCCACCGGGGAGCTGTTTTTT
CASSMFLATGELFF
>-|TRBJ2-7|TRBV18|TRBD2
TGTGCCAGCTCCCCCGGATTAGCGGGGAACGAGCAGTACTTC
CASSPGLAGNEQYF
>once|TRBJ2-1|TRBV7-7|-
TGTGCCATTGGGAGGGGGAATGAGCAGTTCTTC
CAIGRGNEQFF
>-|TRBJ2-7|TRBV5-6|TRBD1
TGTGCCAGCAGCTGGGGGACAGTCAGCGAGCAGTACTTC
CASSWGTVSEQYF
>-|TRBJ2-3|TRBV4-1|TRBD2
TGCGCCAGCAGCCAAGACGGGAGCGGGGGGGACACAGATACGCAGTATTTT
CASSQDGSGGDTDTQYF
>few|TRBJ1-5|TRBV27|-
TGTGCCAGCAGCCAACAGGGCCTTGGCAATCAGCCCCAGCATTTT
CASSQQGLGNQPQHF
>-|TRBJ1-6|TRBV21-1|-
TGTGCCAGCAGCACCGGACAGGGGAGGATGGCGGCCCCTTCACCCCTCCACTTT
CASSTGQGRMAAPSPLHF
>-|TRBJ2-2|TRBV9|-
TGTGCCAGCAGCGTAGTAGGGACACCCGGGGAGCTGTTTTTT
CASSVVGTPGELFF
>few|TRBJ1-1|TRBV28|-
TGTGCCAGCAGTTTATCGGGAGGCACTGAAGCTTTCTTT
CASSLSGGTEAFF
>-|TRBJ1-5|TRBV10-3|-
TGTGCCATCAGCGGGGAGGGGGAGGATCAGCCCCAGCATTTT
CAISGEGEDQPQHF
>-|TRBJ2-1|TRBV29-1|TRBD2
TGCAGCGTTGAAGGGGTTCCTAGCGGGGGGGCCAATGAGCAGTTCTTC
CSVEGVPSGGANEQFF
>-|TRBJ1-2|TRBV9|TRBD1
TGTGCCAGCAGCGTCGAGACAGGGTTTAACTATGGCTACACCTTC
CASSVETGFNYGYTF
>-|TRBJ1-4|TRBV7-2|-
TGTGCCAGCAGCTTAGGGGGGACATATGGGGAAAAACTGTTTTTT
CASSLGGTYGEKLFF
>-|TRBJ1-1|TRBV7-9|-
TGTGCCAGCAGCTTAACGGGGACATCTATGAACACTGAAGCTTTCTTT
CASSLTGTSMNTEAFF
>-|TRBJ1-6|TRBV5-4|-
TGTGCCAGCAGCCTCCCCGACAGTGAGAATTCACCCCTCCACTTT
CASSLPDSENSPLHF
>-|TRBJ2-3|TRBV19|TRBD1
TGTGCCAGTAGACTAGGGGGACAGGGGACAGATACGCAGTATTTT
CASRLGGQGTDTQYF
>-|TRBJ2-5|TRBV19|-
TGTGCCAGTAGTAGACAGGAGAGGGAGACCCAGTACTTC
CASSRQERETQYF
>once|TRBJ2-2|TRBV2|TRBD2
TGTGCCAGCAGTCTGAATAGCGGGGCGGGCACCGGGGAGCTGTTTTTT
CASSLNSGAGTGELFF
>-|TRBJ2-7|TRBV7-7|-
TGTGCCAGCAGCTTAGATCCAGGGTCGCACGAGCAGTACTTC
CASSLDPGSHEQYF
>-|TRBJ2-7|TRBV5-1|TRBD2
TGCGCCAGCAGCCGCACTAGCGTTCTGTACGAGCAGTACTTC
CASSRTSVLYEQYF
>few|TRBJ2-2|TRBV27|-
TGTGCCAGCACCTCCCCGACCGGGGAGCTGTTTTTT
CASTSPTGELFF
>once|TRBJ2-1|TRBV7-9|TRBD2
TGTGCCAGCAGCCAGAGCGGGGGGGCCTACAATGAGCAGTTCTTC
CASSQSGGAYNEQFF
>-|TRBJ2-7|TRBV11-2|-
TGTGCCAGCAGCGCTACAGGTGGCTACGAGCAGTACTTC
CASSATGGYEQYF
>few|TRBJ1-1|TRBV6-4|-
TGTGCCAGCAGGAGAGGGGGGGAGAACACTGAAGCTTTCTTT
CASRRGGENTEAFF
>-|TRBJ2-3|TRBV2|-
TGTGCCAGCACCCCGGGACTCTTCACAGATACGCAGTATTTT
CASTPGLFTDTQYF
>-|TRBJ2-3|TRBV4-1|TRBD1
TGCGCCAGCAGCCAAGGGTTGACAGGGGGAACAGATACGCAGTATTTT
CASSQGLTGGTDTQYF
>-|TRBJ1-1|TRBV23-1|-
TGCGCCAGCAGTCAATCGCCCCCTGGACAGACCCTACACACTGAAGCTTTCTTT
CASSQSPPGQTLHTEAFF
>-|TRBJ2-1|TRBV30|-
TGTGCCTGGAGTGTCTTGGGCCTCTTAAGAGATGAGCAGTTCTTC
CAWSVLGLLRDEQFF
>-|TRBJ2-2|TRBV5-1|-
TGCGCCAGCAGCTTGGTTCAGGGGACGGGGGAGCTGTTTTTT
CASSLVQGTGELFF
>-|TRBJ1-1|TRBV4-1|-
TGCGCCAGCAGCCGAACGAGGAACACTGAAGCTTTCTTT
CASSRTRNTEAFF
>-|TRBJ2-5|TRBV5-1|TRBD1
TGCGCCAGCAGCTTGGGAGACAGGGGCCAGACCCAGTACTTC
CASSLGDRGQTQYF